This T cell receptor beta chain was recovered during a study of PD-1 blockade in classical Hodgkin lymphoma. As regards this clone: What it recognizes is unknown.

The time point denotes: cycle 4 day 1 (C4D1), after 5 to 7 weeks of nivolumab. Following autologous stem cell transplantation, relapse occurred in every patient, and exposure to brentuximab vedotin varied. Assay used: immunoSEQ multiplex PCR; TCRdb lists only in-frame clones, some missing. This sample has tens of thousands of clones, with 90% found just once. Study-wide points: By C4D1 there was a significant rise in CD4+ TCR diversity but not in CD8+ TCR diversity. As was reported, newly diagnosed patients showed lower baseline TCR diversity than healthy donors did.

This TCR was sampled from a human donor with classical Hodgkin lymphoma. Sequenced here: peripheral blood mononuclear cells (PBMCs), sampled before the fourth cycle of nivolumab.

In DNA form, the CDR3 reads TGTGCCAGCAGGGTGGGGGGATCTGGGGCCAACGTCCTGACTTTC. Translating it yields CASRVGGSGANVLTF. This chain joins TRBV7-6 and TRBJ2-6; D may be TRBD2 (6 bases). Per the germline V gene, CDR1 is SGHVS and CDR2 is FNYEAQ. CDR3 length: 15 residues. V was shortened by 6 bases and J by 1 base, with 10 bases between the two germline ends.